Sequencing of this T cell receptor (beta chain) was carried out in a study of graft-versus-host responses after intestinal transplantation. For the study at large: The study gave all recipients anti-thymocyte globulin induction, then tacrolimus and steroids for roughly 3 years.

In regard to this clone: Its antigen is undetermined.

TCRdb's copy holds only in-frame clones and misses some; the assay was immunoSEQ multiplex PCR. The sample holds roughly 25,000 clones, just under 95% seen once. V lost 4 bases to trimming and J lost 6 bases; unmatched junction nucleotides: 9. Germline-derived CDR1 and CDR2 are MGHRA and YSYEKL. The CDR3 is made up of 15 amino acids. Study outcomes and limitations: Peak circulating GvH clone levels tracked with early post-transplant HvG declines.

The sequence was collected from a human patient who received an intestinal transplant, so some T cells may come from the graft donor. The sequenced sample was PBMCs, obtained roughly 32 days after intestinal transplant. The rearrangement uses TRBV4-1 and TRBJ2-1, with 7 bases lining up with TRBD2. The CDR3 region is CASSLRAREGNEQFF. As DNA, the CDR3 is TGCGCCAGCAGCCTCAGGGCCAGGGAGGGCAATGAGCAGTTCTTC.